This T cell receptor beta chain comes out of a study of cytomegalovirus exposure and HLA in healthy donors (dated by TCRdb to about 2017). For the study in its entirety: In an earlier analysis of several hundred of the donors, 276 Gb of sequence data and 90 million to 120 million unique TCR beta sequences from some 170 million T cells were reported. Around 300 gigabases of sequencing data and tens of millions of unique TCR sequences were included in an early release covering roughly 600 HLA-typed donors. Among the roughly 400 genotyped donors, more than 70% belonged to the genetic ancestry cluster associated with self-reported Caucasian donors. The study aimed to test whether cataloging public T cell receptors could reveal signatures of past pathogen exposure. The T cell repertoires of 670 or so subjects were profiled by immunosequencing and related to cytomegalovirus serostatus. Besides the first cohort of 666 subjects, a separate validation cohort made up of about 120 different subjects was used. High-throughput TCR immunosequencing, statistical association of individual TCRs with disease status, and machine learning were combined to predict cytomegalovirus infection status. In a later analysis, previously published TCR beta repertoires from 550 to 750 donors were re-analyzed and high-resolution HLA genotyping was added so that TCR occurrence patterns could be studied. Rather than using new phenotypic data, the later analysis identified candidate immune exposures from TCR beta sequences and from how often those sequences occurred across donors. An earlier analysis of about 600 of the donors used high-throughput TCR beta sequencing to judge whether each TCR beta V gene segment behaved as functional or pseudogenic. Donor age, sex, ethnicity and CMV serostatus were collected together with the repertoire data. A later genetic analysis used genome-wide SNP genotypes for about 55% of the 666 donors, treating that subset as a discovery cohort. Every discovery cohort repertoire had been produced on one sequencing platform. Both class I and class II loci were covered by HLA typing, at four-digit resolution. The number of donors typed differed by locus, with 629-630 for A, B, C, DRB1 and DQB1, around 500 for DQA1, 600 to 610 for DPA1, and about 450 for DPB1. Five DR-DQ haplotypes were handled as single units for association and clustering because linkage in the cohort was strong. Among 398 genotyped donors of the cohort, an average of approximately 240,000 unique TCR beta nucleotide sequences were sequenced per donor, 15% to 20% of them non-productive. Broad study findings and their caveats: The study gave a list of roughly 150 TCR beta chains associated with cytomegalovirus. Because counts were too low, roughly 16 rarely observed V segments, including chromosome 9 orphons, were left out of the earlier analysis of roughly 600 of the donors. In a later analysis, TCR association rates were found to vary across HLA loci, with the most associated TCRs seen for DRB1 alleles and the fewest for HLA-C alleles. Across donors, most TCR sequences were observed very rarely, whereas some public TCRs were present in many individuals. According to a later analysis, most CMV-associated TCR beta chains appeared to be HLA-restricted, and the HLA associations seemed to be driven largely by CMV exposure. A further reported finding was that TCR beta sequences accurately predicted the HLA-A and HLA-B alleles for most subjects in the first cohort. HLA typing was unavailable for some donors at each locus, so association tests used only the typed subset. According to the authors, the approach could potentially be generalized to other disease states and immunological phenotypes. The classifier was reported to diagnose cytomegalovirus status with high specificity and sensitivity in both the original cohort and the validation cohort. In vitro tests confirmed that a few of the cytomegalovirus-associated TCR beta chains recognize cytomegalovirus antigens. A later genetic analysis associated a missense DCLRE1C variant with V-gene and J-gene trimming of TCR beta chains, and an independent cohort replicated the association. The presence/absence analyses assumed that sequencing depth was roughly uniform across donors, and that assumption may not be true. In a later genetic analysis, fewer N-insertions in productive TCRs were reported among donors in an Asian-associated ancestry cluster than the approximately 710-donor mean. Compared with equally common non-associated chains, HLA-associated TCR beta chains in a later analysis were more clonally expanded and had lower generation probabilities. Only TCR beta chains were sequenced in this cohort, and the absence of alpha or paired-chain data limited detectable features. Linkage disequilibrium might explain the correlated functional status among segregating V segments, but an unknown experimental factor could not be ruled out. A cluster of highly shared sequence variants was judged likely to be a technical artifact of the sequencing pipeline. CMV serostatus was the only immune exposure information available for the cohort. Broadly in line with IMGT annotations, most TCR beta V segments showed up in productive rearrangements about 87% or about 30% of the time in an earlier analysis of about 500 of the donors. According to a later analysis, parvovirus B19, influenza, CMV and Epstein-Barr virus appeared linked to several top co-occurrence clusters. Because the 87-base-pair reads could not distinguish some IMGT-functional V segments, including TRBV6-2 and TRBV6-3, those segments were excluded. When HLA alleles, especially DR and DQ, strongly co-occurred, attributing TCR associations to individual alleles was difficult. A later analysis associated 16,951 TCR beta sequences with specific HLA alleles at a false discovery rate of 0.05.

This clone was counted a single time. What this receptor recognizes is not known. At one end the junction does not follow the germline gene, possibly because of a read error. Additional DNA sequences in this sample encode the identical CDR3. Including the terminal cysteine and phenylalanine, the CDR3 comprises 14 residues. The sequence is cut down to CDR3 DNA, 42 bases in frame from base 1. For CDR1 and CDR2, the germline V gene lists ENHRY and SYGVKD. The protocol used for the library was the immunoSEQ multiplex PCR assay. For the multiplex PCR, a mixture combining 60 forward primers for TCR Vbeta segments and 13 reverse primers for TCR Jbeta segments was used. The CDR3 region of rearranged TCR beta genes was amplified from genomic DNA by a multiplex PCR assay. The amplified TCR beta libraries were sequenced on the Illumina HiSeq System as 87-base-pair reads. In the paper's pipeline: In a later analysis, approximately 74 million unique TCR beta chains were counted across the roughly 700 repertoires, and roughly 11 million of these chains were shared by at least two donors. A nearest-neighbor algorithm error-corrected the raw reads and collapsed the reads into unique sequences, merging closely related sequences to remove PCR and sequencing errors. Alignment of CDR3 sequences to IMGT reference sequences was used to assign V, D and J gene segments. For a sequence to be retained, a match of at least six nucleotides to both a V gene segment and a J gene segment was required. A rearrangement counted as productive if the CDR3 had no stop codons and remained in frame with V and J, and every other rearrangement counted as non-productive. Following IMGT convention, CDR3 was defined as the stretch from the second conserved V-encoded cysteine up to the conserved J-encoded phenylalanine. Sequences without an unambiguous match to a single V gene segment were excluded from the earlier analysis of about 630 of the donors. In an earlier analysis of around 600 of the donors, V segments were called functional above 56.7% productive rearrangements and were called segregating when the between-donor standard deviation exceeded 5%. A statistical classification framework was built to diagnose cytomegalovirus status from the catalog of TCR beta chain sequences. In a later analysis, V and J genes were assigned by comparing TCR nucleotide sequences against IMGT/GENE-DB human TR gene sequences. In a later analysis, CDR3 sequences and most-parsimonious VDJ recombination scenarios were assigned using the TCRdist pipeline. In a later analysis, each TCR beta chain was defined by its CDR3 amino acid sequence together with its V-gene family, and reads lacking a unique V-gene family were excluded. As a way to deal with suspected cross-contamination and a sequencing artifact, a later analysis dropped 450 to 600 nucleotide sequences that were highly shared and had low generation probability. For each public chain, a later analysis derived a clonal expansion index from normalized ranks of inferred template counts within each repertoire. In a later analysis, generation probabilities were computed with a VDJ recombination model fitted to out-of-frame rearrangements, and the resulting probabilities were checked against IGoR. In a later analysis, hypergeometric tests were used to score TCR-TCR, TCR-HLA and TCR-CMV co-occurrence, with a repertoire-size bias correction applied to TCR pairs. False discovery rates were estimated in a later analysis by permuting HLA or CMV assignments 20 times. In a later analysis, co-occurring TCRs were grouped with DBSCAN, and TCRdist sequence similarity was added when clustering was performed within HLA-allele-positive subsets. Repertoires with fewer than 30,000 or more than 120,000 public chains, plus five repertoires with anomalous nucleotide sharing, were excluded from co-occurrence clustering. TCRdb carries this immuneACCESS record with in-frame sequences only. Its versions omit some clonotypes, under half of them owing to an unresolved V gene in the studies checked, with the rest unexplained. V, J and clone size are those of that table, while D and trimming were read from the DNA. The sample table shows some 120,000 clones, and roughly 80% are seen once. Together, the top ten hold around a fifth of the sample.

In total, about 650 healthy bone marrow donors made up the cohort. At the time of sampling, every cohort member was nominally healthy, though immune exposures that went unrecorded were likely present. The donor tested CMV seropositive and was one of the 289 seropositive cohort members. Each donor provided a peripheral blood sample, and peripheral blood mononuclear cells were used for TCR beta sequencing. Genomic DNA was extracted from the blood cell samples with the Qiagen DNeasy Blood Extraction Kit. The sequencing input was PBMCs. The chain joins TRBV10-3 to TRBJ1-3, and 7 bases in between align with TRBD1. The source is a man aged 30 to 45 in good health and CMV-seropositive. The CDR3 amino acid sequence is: CAIRGQLTGNTIYF. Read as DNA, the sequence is TGTGCCATCAGGGGACAGTTAACGGGAAACACCATATACTTT.